This entry lists 12 T cell receptor beta chains sequenced from one sample in a study of Graves' ophthalmopathy and Graves' hyperthyroidism. Amplifying from RNA transcripts, the study obtained TCR beta CDR3 regions. The authors performed first-round RT-PCR with HTBI primers and then a second-round multiplex PCR. TCRdb passed the multiplex PCR reads through MiXCR, listing each CDR3 protein once. Here the sample spans roughly 700,000 distinct CDR3 sequences, roughly 41% being singletons. Specimen: peripheral blood. These TCRs come from an adult man with Graves' ophthalmopathy.

This clonotype came up a few times. The chain uses TRBV12-3 or TRBV12-4 and TRBJ2-5; the D gene is possibly TRBD2 (6 bases). The length of the CDR3 is 15 residues. The V end lost 6 bases, the J end lost 5 bases, and 19 bases lay between the germline ends. The CDR3 reads CASSRGAGLGETQYF. In DNA, the CDR3 is TGTGCCAGCAGCCGTGGGGCGGGACTTGGGGAGACCCAGTACTTC.

This sequence joins TRBV20-1 and TRBJ2-5; D gene unclear. Trimming took off 4 bases at V and 4 bases at J, with 10 bases between the two ends. The CDR3 is 12 amino acids. CDR1 and CDR2 (germline): DFQATT, SNEGSKA (reference sequence). CDR3 in amino acids: CSATRNRETQYF. In DNA, the CDR3 is TGCAGTGCTACGAGAAATCGAGAGACCCAGTACTTC.

This clonotype came up a few times. The junction shows a germline mismatch at one end, possibly a read error. The chain links TRBV24-1 to TRBJ1-5, with 7 positions matching TRBD1. The CDR3 spans 15 residues. Germline values: CDR1 KGHDR, CDR2 SFDVKD. The CDR3 region is CASSPSGGSNQPQHF. DNA of the CDR3: TGTGCCAGCAGTCCCTCAGGGGGGAGCAATCAGCCCCAGCATTTT.

CDR3 residues: CASSSPRLFDRAGGTQYF. The DNA for the CDR3 is TGTGCCAGCAGTTCCCCCCGACTATTTGACAGGGCCGGGGGGACCCAGTACTTC. The chain combines TRBV7-2 with TRBJ2-5, with a possible D match to TRBD1 (7 bases). The V gene lost 6 bases and the J gene lost 7 bases, with 30 bases spanning the gap. CDR3 length: 18 amino acids. The germline V gene has CDR1 SGHTA and CDR2 FQGNSA. Variable domain in full (rest from reference TRBV7-2 and TRBJ2-5): GAGVSQSPSNKVTEKGKDVELRCDPISGHTALYWYRQSLGQGLEFLIYFQGNSAPDKSGLPSDRFSAERTGGSVSTLTIQRTQQEDSAVYLCASSSPRLFDRAGGTQYFGPGTRLLVL.

This clonotype was counted a few times. The V and J genes are TRBV25-1 and TRBJ2-2; 7 bases match TRBD2. Looked up from germline, CDR1 is MGHDK and CDR2 is SYGVNS. There are 16 residues in the CDR3. The junction had 7 bases not matched to a gene; V was cut back by 6 bases and J by 0 bases. The CDR3 sequence is CASRIGLVANTGELFF. The CDR3, as DNA: TGTGCCAGCAGAATAGGACTAGTCGCGAACACCGGGGAGCTGTTTTTT.

The rearrangement joins TRBV7-9 to TRBJ2-5; the D is unclear. Germline V gives CDR1 SEHNR, CDR2 FQNEAQ (reference sequence). Deletions cut 3 bases from V and 5 bases from J, with 10 bases between. The CDR3 runs 13 residues. The CDR3 sequence: CASSFVASETQYF. For the CDR3, the DNA is TGTGCCAGCAGCTTCGTCGCTTCCGAGACCCAGTACTTC. The full variable domain, its missing parts supplied by reference TRBV7-9 and TRBJ2-5, is DTGVSQNPRHKITKRGQNVTFRCDPISEHNRLYWYRQTLGQGPEFLTYFQNEAQLEKSRLLSDRFSAERPKGSFSTLEIQRTEQGDSAMYLCASSFVASETQYFGPGTRLLVL.

About this clonotype: Since the CDR3 does not end with the conserved phenylalanine or tryptophan, this likely comes from a read error. The CDR3 loop is CASSIRTNGEKLFL. The CDR3 nucleotides are TGTGCCAGTAGTATAAGGACAAATGGTGAAAAACTGTTTTTA. The chain combines TRBV19 with TRBJ1-4, with D maybe TRBD1 (5 bases). Germline V gene data show CDR1 as LNHDA and CDR2 as SQIVND (reference sequence). The CDR3 length is 14 residues. The V and J ends lost 2 bases and 7 bases respectively, with 11 bases between them.

This clonotype has a handful of counts. V usage is TRBV6-4 and J usage is TRBJ1-1, with D possibly TRBD1 on 5 matching bases. Deletions cut 3 bases from V and 4 bases from J, with 15 bases between. There are 15 residues in the CDR3. The V gene's germline CDR1 is MRHNA and CDR2 SNTAGT. The CDR3 reads CASSDRRDQGTEAFF. The CDR3 region has the DNA TGTGCCAGCAGTGATCGGAGGGACCAAGGCACTGAAGCTTTCTTT.

This chain uses TRBV7-9 with TRBJ1-2; 9 bases align to TRBD1. The CDR3 has 15 amino acids. Germline trimming cut 6 bases from V and 8 bases from J; bases unmatched to any gene: 13. Germline V CDR1 and CDR2: SEHNR, FQNEAQ (reference sequence). The CDR3 reads CASRPGGQGVWGYTF. The DNA for the CDR3 is TGTGCCAGCAGACCTGGGGGACAGGGAGTCTGGGGCTACACCTTC.

The rearrangement uses TRBV7-9 and TRBJ2-7; 10 bases align to TRBD1. Germline V gene sequence: CDR1 SEHNR, CDR2 FQNEAQ (reference sequence). V lost 5 bases, J lost 3 bases, and 7 bases stayed unmatched. The CDR3 sequence is 15 residues long. The CDR3 sequence is CASSPSGTGDYEQYF. The CDR3 DNA sequence: TGTGCCAGCAGCCCCTCCGGGACAGGGGACTACGAGCAGTACTTC.

This clonotype has at least ten counts. V usage is TRBV20-1 and J usage is TRBJ1-2; 8 positions match TRBD1. The CDR3 has 14 amino acids. Germline CDR1 reads DFQATT; CDR2 reads SNEGSKA (reference sequence). The junction had 12 bases not matched to a gene; V was cut back by 6 bases and J by 6 bases. CDR3 bases: TGCAGTGCCACTAAGACTGGACAGGGCGATGGCTACACCTTC. The encoded protein is CSATKTGQGDGYTF.

The chain uses TRBV15 and TRBJ1-1; possible D gene TRBD1, 5 bases. Trimming took 0 bases from V and 4 from J, leaving 18 bases between them. This CDR3 has 17 residues. CDR1 and CDR2 (germline): LNHNV, YYDKDF (reference sequence). The CDR3 reads CATSRDPYSGGSTEAFF. The CDR3 nucleotides are TGTGCCACCAGCAGAGATCCGTATAGCGGGGGGTCCACTGAAGCTTTCTTT.